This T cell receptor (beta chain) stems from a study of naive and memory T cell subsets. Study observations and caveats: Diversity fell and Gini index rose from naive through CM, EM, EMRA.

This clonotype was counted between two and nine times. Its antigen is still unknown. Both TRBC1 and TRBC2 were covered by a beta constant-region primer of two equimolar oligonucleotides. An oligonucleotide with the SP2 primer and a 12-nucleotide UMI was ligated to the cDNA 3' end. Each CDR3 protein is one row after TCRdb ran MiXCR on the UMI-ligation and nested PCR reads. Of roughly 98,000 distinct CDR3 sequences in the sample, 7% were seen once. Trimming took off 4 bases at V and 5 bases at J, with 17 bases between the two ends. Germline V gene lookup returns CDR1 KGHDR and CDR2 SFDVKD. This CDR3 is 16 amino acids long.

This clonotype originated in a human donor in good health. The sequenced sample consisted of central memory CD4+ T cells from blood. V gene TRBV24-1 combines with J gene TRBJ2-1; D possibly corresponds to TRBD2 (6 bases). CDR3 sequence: CATSEGSAGIHNEQFF. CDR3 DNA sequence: TGTGCCACCAGTGAGGGGTCGGCGGGGATCCACAATGAGCAGTTCTTC.